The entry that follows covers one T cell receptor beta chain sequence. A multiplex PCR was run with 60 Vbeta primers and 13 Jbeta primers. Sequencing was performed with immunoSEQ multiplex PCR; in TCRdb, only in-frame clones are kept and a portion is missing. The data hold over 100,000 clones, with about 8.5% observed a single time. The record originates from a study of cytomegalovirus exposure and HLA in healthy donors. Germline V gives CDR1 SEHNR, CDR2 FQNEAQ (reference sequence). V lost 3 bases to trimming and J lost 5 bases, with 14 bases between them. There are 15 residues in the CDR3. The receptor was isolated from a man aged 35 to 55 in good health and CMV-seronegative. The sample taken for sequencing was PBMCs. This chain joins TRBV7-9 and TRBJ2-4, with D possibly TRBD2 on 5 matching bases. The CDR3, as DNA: TGTGCCAGCAGCTTTGGTGTCGGACTGGAAAACATTCAGTACTTC. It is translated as CASSFGVGLENIQYF.